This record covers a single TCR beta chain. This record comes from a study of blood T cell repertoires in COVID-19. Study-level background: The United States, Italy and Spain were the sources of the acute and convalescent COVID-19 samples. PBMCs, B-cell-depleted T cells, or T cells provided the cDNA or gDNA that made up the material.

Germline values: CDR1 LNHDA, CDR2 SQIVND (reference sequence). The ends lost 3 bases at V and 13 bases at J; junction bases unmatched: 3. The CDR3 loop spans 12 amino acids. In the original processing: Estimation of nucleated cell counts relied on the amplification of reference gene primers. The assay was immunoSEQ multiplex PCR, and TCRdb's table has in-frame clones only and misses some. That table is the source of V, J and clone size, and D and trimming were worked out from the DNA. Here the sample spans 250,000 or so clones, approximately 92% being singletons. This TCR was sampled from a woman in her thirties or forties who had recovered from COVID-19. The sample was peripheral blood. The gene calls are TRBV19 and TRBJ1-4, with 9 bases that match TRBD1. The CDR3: CASSIQTGGLFF. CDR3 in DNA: TGTGCCAGTAGTATCCAGACAGGGGGACTGTTTTTT.